These 28 T cell receptor beta chains came from one sample sequenced in a study of identical twins. In TCRdb, the 5' RACE reads were re-called with MiXCR into one record per CDR3 protein. The table lists 1.5 million to 2 million distinct CDR3 sequences, less than 35% of them singletons. Sequences were obtained from cord blood. Receptor source: a newborn girl in good health.

This sequence joins TRBV9 and TRBJ1-2, with D perhaps matching TRBD1 (5 bases). Trimming pared 3 bases from V and 8 bases from J, leaving 14 bases between. Germline V gene sequence: CDR1 SGDLS, CDR2 YYNGEE. The CDR3 length is 13 residues. The CDR3 loop is CASSGTRAQGYTF. CDR3 DNA: TGTGCCAGCAGCGGGACCAGGGCTCAGGGCTACACCTTC. Looking up the rest from reference TRBV9 and TRBJ1-2 gives the full variable domain: DSGVTQTPKHLITATGQRVTLRCSPRSGDLSVYWYQQSLDQGLQFLIQYYNGEERAKGNILERFSAQQFPDLHSELNLSSLELGDSALYFCASSGTRAQGYTFGSGTRLTVV.

This rearrangement joins TRBV11-1 to TRBJ2-2; D is ambiguous. V lost 1 base, J lost 3 bases, and 9 bases lay in between. The germline CDR1 and CDR2 sequences are SGHAT and FQDESV (reference sequence). The CDR3 is 15 residues long. In nucleotides, the CDR3 is TGTGCCAGCAGCTTAGGAATCCGCGACACCGGGGAGCTGTTTTTT. It translates to CASSLGIRDTGELFF.

This clonotype was picked up a small number of times. The rearrangement links TRBV7-2 to TRBJ1-1; perhaps TRBD1 as D (6 bases). V gave up 3 bases and J gave up 7 bases, with 12 bases separating them. The CDR3 is 13 amino acids. From germline, CDR1 is SGHTA and CDR2 FQGNSA. Written as DNA, the CDR3 is TGTGCCAGCAGCTTGTTTGGGGGCCGTGAAGCTTTCTTT. Translation: CASSLFGGREAFF.

The genes are TRBV29-1 and TRBJ1-2; D unclear. Trimming cost V 7 bases and J 1 base, with 7 bases left between them. Germline loops: CDR1 SQVTM, CDR2 ANQGSEA. The CDR3 covers 11 residues. The CDR3 is CSADFNYGYTF. The CDR3 region has the DNA TGCAGCGCCGACTTTAACTATGGCTACACCTTC.

This clonotype was found many times. The chain employs TRBV27 and TRBJ1-2; 9 bases are shared with TRBD1. V dropped 4 bases and J dropped 3; count of bases not matched to a gene: 3. The CDR3 is 14 residues long. CDR1 and CDR2 (germline): MNHEY, SMNVEV (reference sequence). CDR3 sequence: CASSSGQGHYGYTF. Written as DNA, the CDR3 is TGTGCCAGCAGTTCCGGACAGGGGCACTATGGCTACACCTTC.

This clonotype turned up a few times. The rearrangement joins TRBV20-1 to TRBJ2-3, with 10 bases matching TRBD2. CDR3 size: 18 residues. Germline CDR1 is DFQATT and CDR2 is SNEGSKA (reference sequence). The trim removed 6 bases at V and 2 bases at J, leaving 17 bases unmatched. CDR3 region: CSASPGLAPLAHTDTQYF. The CDR3 region has the DNA TGCAGTGCAAGTCCGGGACTAGCGCCCCTGGCCCACACAGATACGCAGTATTTT.

This clonotype turned up a few times. V gene TRBV20-1 combines with J gene TRBJ2-3; no clear D gene. V gave up 1 base and J gave up 2 bases, with 13 bases separating them. The CDR3 has 15 amino acids. CDR1 and CDR2 from the germline V gene are DFQATT and SNEGSKA (reference sequence). The CDR3 region is CSARGRRGTTDTQYF. The CDR3 coding sequence is TGCAGTGCTAGAGGAAGACGCGGAACCACAGATACGCAGTATTTT.

The chain uses TRBV5-1 and TRBJ2-4; D is uncertain. This CDR3 has 12 amino acids. The germline gives CDR1 SGHRS, CDR2 YFSETQ. Trimming stripped 2 bases from V and 6 bases from J, with 6 bases between. In nucleotides, the CDR3 is TGCGCCAGCAGCTTTGGACGAAACATTCAGTACTTC. It encodes CASSFGRNIQYF.

CDR3 DNA: TGTGCCATCAGTGAGCCAGGGAGGACTTACAATGAGCAGTACTTC. Translating gives CAISEPGRTYNEQYF. The rearrangement links TRBV10-3 to TRBJ2-5; weak D call: TRBD2 (6 bases). Germline CDR1 and CDR2: ENHRY and SYGVKD. The CDR3 totals 15 residues. The germline V and J ends were trimmed by 2 bases and 11 bases, with 21 bases remaining between them.

The rearrangement links TRBV20-1 to TRBJ2-1, with 13 bases aligning to TRBD2. V lost 1 base and J lost 6; bases outside the gene matches: 3. Germline V gene sequence: CDR1 DFQATT, CDR2 SNEGSKA (reference sequence). This CDR3 comprises 15 residues. CDR3 sequence (DNA): TGCAGTGCTAGAGTTCGGACTAGCGGGAGCAATGAGCAGTTCTTC. This codes for CSARVRTSGSNEQFF.

This clonotype was counted only a few times. As DNA, the CDR3 is TGTGCCAGCAGCTTCCCGGGACAGGGACCGTTTAACTATGGCTACACCTTC. Encoded protein: CASSFPGQGPFNYGYTF. The chain uses TRBV7-8 and TRBJ1-2, with 9 bases that match TRBD1. The CDR3 length is 17 residues. Germline V lookup: CDR1 SGHVS, CDR2 FQNEAQ. J was trimmed by 1 base and V by 3 bases; bases with no gene match: 9.

This clonotype has just a few counts. The V and J genes are TRBV5-6 and TRBJ2-3; 7 bases agree with TRBD2. The J segment lost 2 bases and the V segment lost 1 base, leaving 10 bases of the junction unmatched. CDR3 length: 17 residues. Germline V gene lookup returns CDR1 SGHDT and CDR2 YYEEEE. The CDR3 bases are TGTGCCAGCAGCTTGTGGGGGGGAGGACAAATCACAGATACGCAGTATTTT. This codes for CASSLWGGGQITDTQYF.

On this clonotype itself: At one end the junction does not follow the germline gene, possibly because of a read error. This chain connects TRBV29-1 to TRBJ2-5; 12 nucleotides line up with TRBD2. Germline V gives CDR1 SQVTM, CDR2 ANQGSEA. The CDR3 spans 12 residues. CDR3 sequence reads: CSSKTSGRTEYF. The DNA of the CDR3 is TGCAGCTCTAAAACTAGCGGGAGGACCGAGTACTTC.

V and J are TRBV4-2 and TRBJ2-3; 12 nucleotides match TRBD2. The germline V gene has CDR1 LGHNA and CDR2 YNFKEQ. CDR3 length: 16 residues. V lost 4 bases, J lost 2 bases, and 4 bases stayed unmatched. CDR3 amino acids: CASSPSGRVSTDTQYF. DNA of the CDR3: TGTGCCAGCAGCCCTAGCGGGAGGGTCTCCACAGATACGCAGTATTTT.

This clonotype was found a few times. V and J are TRBV28 and TRBJ2-5; 7 positions match TRBD1. Germline values: CDR1 MDHEN, CDR2 SYDVKM. The ends lost 6 bases at V and 3 bases at J; junction bases unmatched: 10. The CDR3 loop spans 15 amino acids. DNA for the CDR3: TGTGCCAGCAGCAGGGACAGACTCTACGAAGAGACCCAGTACTTC. Translated, it gives CASSRDRLYEETQYF.

The sample holds one count of this clonotype. This chain uses TRBV10-3 with TRBJ1-1, with D perhaps matching TRBD1 (5 bases). This CDR3 comprises 14 residues. Trimming pared 0 bases from V and 1 base from J, leaving 6 bases between. The germline CDR1 and CDR2 sequences are ENHRY and SYGVKD. CDR3 region: CAISESGPNTEAFF. DNA of the CDR3: TGTGCCATCAGTGAGTCGGGGCCGAACACTGAAGCTTTCTTT.

This clonotype was found many times. The chain combines TRBV11-2 with TRBJ2-5; TRBD2 agrees at 13 bases. The CDR3 spans 16 residues. Germline lookup yields CDR1 SGHAT and CDR2 FQNNGV. J lost 1 base, V lost 6 bases, and 5 bases had no gene match. The CDR3 DNA is TGTGCCAGCAGTTCGACTAGCGGGGGGTTCCAAGAGACCCAGTACTTC. This codes for CASSSTSGGFQETQYF.

V and J are TRBV7-2 and TRBJ2-1; 8 bases are a match to TRBD2. The end of the DNA aligns better with TRBJ2-7, so the J call may be wrong. CDR1 SGHTA and CDR2 FQGNSA come from the germline V gene. The CDR3 is made up of 16 amino acids. The CDR3 coding sequence is TGTGCCAGCAGCCTTAGCGGGGAGAGCTCCTACAATGAGCAGTACTTC. It encodes CASSLSGESSYNEQYF.

The gene calls are TRBV4-1 and TRBJ2-4; D is unclear. This CDR3 is 11 amino acids long. V was cut by 0 bases and J by 15 bases, with 9 bases left in between. CDR1 is MGHRA, CDR2 YSYEKL, per germline. The CDR3 sequence: CASSQDRVRYF. The DNA of the CDR3 is TGCGCCAGCAGCCAAGATCGGGTTAGGTACTTC.

In this sample, this clonotype turned up many times. The chain is built from TRBV7-2 and TRBJ2-7; D uncertain. The CDR3 sequence is 14 residues long. The germline CDR1 and CDR2 sequences are SGHTA and FQGNSA. Trimming took off 6 bases at V and 0 bases at J, with 12 bases between the two ends. CDR3 DNA: TGTGCCAGCAGTTTTATGGGTCGCTCCTACGAGCAGTACTTC. This encodes CASSFMGRSYEQYF. Full variable domain (rest looked up from reference TRBV7-2 and TRBJ2-7): GAGVSQSPSNKVTEKGKDVELRCDPISGHTALYWYRQSLGQGLEFLIYFQGNSAPDKSGLPSDRFSAERTGGSVSTLTIQRTQQEDSAVYLCASSFMGRSYEQYFGPGTRLTVT.

This clonotype was recorded a few times. The chain is built from TRBV12-3 or TRBV12-4 and TRBJ1-2, with TRBD1 as a possible D gene (6 bases). V lost 7 bases and J 0 bases, leaving 12 bases between the germline ends. The CDR3 length is 14 residues. The CDR3 is CASTSTGANYGYTF. The CDR3 coding sequence is TGTGCCAGCACCTCGACAGGAGCTAACTATGGCTACACCTTC.

The gene calls are TRBV7-2 and TRBJ1-4; 7 bases fit TRBD1. This CDR3 spans 17 amino acids. The V gene's germline CDR1 is SGHTA and CDR2 FQGNSA. Trimming cost V 1 base and J 7 bases; bases outside gene matches: 12. This chain's CDR3 is CASSLEKLQGPSEKLFF. In nucleotides, the CDR3 is TGTGCCAGCAGCTTAGAAAAACTACAGGGGCCAAGTGAAAAACTGTTTTTT.

J is TRBJ1-5 and V is TRBV12-3 or TRBV12-4, with a possible D match to TRBD1 (5 bases). The CDR3 has 15 amino acids. With 6 bases removed from V and 0 bases from J, the gap between germline ends came to 12 bases. The CDR3 spells CASSLQAHSNQPQHF. Here the CDR3 DNA reads TGTGCCAGCAGCTTACAGGCCCATAGCAATCAGCCCCAGCATTTT.

The J gene is TRBJ1-1, the V gene TRBV28; possibly TRBD1 for D (6 bases). V was cut by 8 bases and J by 3 bases, with 19 bases left in between. The V gene's germline CDR1 is MDHEN and CDR2 SYDVKM. The CDR3 is 15 amino acids. CDR3 in DNA: TGTGCCAGCCCGAAAGGCGGGGGCCTGGACACTGAAGCTTTCTTT. It codes for CASPKGGGLDTEAFF.

The gene calls are TRBV2 and TRBJ2-5, with 7 nucleotides matching TRBD1. V shed 0 bases and J 5 bases; nucleotides not matched to a gene: 15. The length of the CDR3 is 18 residues. The germline V gene encodes CDR1 SNHLY and CDR2 FYNNEI. The CDR3 reads CASSEAVQTTQGDETQYF. CDR3 bases: TGTGCCAGCAGTGAAGCGGTACAAACGACGCAGGGGGATGAGACCCAGTACTTC.

The gene calls are TRBV19 and TRBJ1-2; a possible D gene is TRBD1 (5 bases). In germline, CDR1 is LNHDA, CDR2 SQIVND (reference sequence). Trimming cost V 7 bases and J 5 bases, with 17 bases left between them. CDR3 length: 14 amino acids. CDR3 nucleotide sequence: TGTGCCAGTAAAGTCGACAGCATCGTTTATGGCTACACCTTC. Translation: CASKVDSIVYGYTF.

The chain links TRBV27 to TRBJ1-3, with 7 bases fitting TRBD1. The J segment lost 7 bases and the V segment lost 5 bases, leaving 8 bases of the junction unmatched. Germline V gene lookup returns CDR1 MNHEY and CDR2 SMNVEV (reference sequence). This CDR3 has 14 residues. The CDR3 DNA reads as TGTGCCAGCAGTCCCCTATCACAGGGGAACACCATATATTTT. Translating it yields CASSPLSQGNTIYF.

The CDR3, as DNA: TGTGCCAGCAGCGGGCAAGCAGGTGACCCACCGGCCGAGCAGTACTTC. Its translation is CASSGQAGDPPAEQYF. The V call is TRBV9, the J call TRBJ2-7; D is unresolved. Per germline, CDR1 SGDLS and CDR2 YYNGEE. The CDR3 length is 16 residues. Trimming removed 3 bases at V and 6 bases at J, with 22 bases between.